This T cell receptor (beta chain) was captured by sequencing in a study of blood T cell repertoires in COVID-19 (dated by TCRdb to 2018 to 2021). General notes on the study: Samples from collaborators originated in the United States, Italy and Spain and spanned both the acute and convalescent phases of COVID-19. The samples were drawn from two sources: the first 160 participants of the ongoing ImmuneRACE study, and approximately 1,300 subjects contributed by 6 global collaborators. The prospective study material was composed of cDNA or gDNA derived from T cells, B-cell-depleted T cells, or PBMCs. Where HLA class I and class II types were available, the types were taken from metadata supplied by the sample provider, not from assay-based typing. Subjects who had been exposed to COVID-19, were actively infected with it, or had recovered from it provided the deeply sampled blood TCRbeta repertoires that made up the dataset. The sample metadata nearly always contained a de-identified subject ID, COVID-19 status, age in years and sex. The repertoires were made available in a free public database intended to serve as a resource for research on the immune response to SARS-CoV-2. What the research found in general, with its limitations: How much clinical and demographic metadata was included differed by source and by participant, and the metadata was provided uncurated.

The immunoSEQ Assay, a bias-controlled multiplex PCR, was used to amplify TCRbeta CDR3 regions from genomic DNA. Concerning the study's data processing: Within the assay, amplification of reference gene primers was used to estimate how many nucleated cells each sample contained. Sequence reads were collapsed and filtered to measure the absolute abundance of every unique TCRbeta CDR3 rearrangement. For each sample, productive Simpson clonality was calculated as the square root of Simpson's diversity index over productive rearrangements. TCRdb's version of the immuneACCESS table is confined to in-frame rearrangements and falls short of the full clone set. An unresolved V gene accounts for under half of the shortfall where checked; the remainder is of unknown origin. The DNA was the basis for D and trimming; V, J and clone size are from that table. The table for this sample lists 31,000 or so clones; more than 80% of them were counted only once. About 15% of the sample goes to the ten largest clones.

The CDR3 has 15 amino acids, counting the end cysteine and phenylalanine. The kept DNA is CDR3 alone, 45 bases in frame from the first base. The germline V gene provides CDR1 KGHSH and CDR2 LQKENI. The trim is 3 bases for V and 6 bases for J, with a gap of 17 bases between the germline ends. With regard to this clone: Its antigen target is currently unknown. Base qualities are not provided; no much larger clone lies one nucleotide away.

Each collaborating institution followed its own protocols to collect whole blood in K2EDTA tubes. For TCRbeta analysis, collaborators shipped samples as frozen whole blood, isolated PBMCs, or DNA extracted from either of those sample types. The chain joins TRBV18 to TRBJ1-1, with a tentative D gene TRBD1 over 6 matching bases. The TCR comes from an elderly man with acute or convalescent COVID-19. Sequenced: peripheral blood. The DNA sequence is given as TGTGCCAGCTCACCCCGGACAGTTTATTTCGCTGAAGCTTTCTTT. This translates into CASSPRTVYFAEAFF.